What follows are 24 T cell receptor beta chains derived from one specimen sequenced in a study of T-cell memory formation after mild COVID-19. TCRdb re-called the 5' RACE reads with MiXCR, one entry per CDR3 protein. The sample contains hundreds of thousands of distinct CDR3 sequences, about 20% of which appear only once. The sample consisted of PBMCs or a T cell subset sorted from them (not recorded which). Every receptor here comes from a man aged 18 to 30 who had mild COVID-19 (a few samples of this study predate the infection). Cell type and time point are not known.

The chain is built from TRBV2 and TRBJ2-1; 14 bases are a match to TRBD2. This CDR3 comprises 15 residues. Germline CDR1 is SNHLY and CDR2 is FYNNEI. Unmatched junction bases numbered 10, after V lost 6 bases and J lost 12 bases. This CDR3 reads CASRPQTSGGARQFF. The CDR3 DNA reads TGTGCCAGCAGACCACAGACTAGCGGGGGGGCCAGGCAGTTCTTC.

The sample holds a few counts of this clonotype. This sequence joins TRBV5-6 and TRBJ2-1; 8 bases match TRBD2. The CDR3 runs 13 residues. V gave up 4 bases and J gave up 5 bases; unmatched junction bases: 2. Per germline, CDR1 SGHDT and CDR2 YYEEEE. The CDR3 reads CASSVGLDNEQFF. DNA for the CDR3: TGTGCCAGCAGCGTGGGACTAGACAATGAGCAGTTCTTC.

This clonotype occurred many times. The chain has TRBV15 and TRBJ2-6; possible D gene TRBD2, 5 bases. Trimming took 5 bases from V and 0 from J, leaving 5 bases between them. Germline CDR1 and CDR2: LNHNV and YYDKDF (reference sequence). This CDR3 spans 14 amino acids. This chain's CDR3 is CATSGGSGANVLTF. CDR3 nucleotide sequence: TGTGCCACCAGCGGAGGCTCTGGGGCCAACGTCCTGACTTTC.

The chain combines TRBV7-3 with TRBJ2-2; D is uncertain. The CDR3 is made up of 15 amino acids. V was trimmed by 2 bases and J by 4 bases, leaving 11 bases between them. CDR1 is SGHTA, CDR2 FQGTGA, per germline. The CDR3 is CASSLGQARTGELFF. CDR3 coding DNA: TGTGCCAGCAGCTTAGGCCAGGCCCGCACCGGGGAGCTGTTTTTT.

This clonotype was seen a few times. V gene TRBV21-1 combines with J gene TRBJ2-5; the D call in the table, TRBD1, was not verified against the DNA. TRBV21-1 is termed a pseudogene. The CDR3 has 14 residues. The CDR3 nucleotides read TGTGCCAGCAGCAAAAACAGGGGGTGGGAGACCCAGTACTTC. Its protein product is CASSKNRGWETQYF.

This clonotype was recorded a few times. The genes are TRBV3-1 and TRBJ1-5; tentative D call: TRBD1 (6 bases). The CDR3 runs to 18 residues. Trimming removed 1 base from V and 1 base from J, with 17 bases in between. Germline CDR1 reads LGHDT; CDR2 reads YNNKEL (reference sequence). CDR3 sequence reads: CASSQGGEGVMSNQPQHF. The CDR3 DNA reads TGTGCCAGCAGCCAAGGCGGGGAGGGGGTAATGAGCAATCAGCCCCAGCATTTT.

The V gene is TRBV11-2, the J gene TRBJ2-1; 9 nucleotides match TRBD2. V was clipped by 4 bases and J by 4 bases; unmatched bases: 11. Germline V CDR1 and CDR2: SGHAT, FQNNGV. The CDR3 length is 17 residues. The CDR3 reads CASSSRTSVGQYNEQFF. The CDR3 nucleotides read TGTGCCAGCAGCTCAAGGACTAGCGTGGGGCAGTACAATGAGCAGTTCTTC.

The sample holds a few counts of this clonotype. The CDR3 sequence is CASTGGGAVWVEQFF. In nucleotides, the CDR3 is TGTGCCAGCACTGGGGGTGGCGCCGTCTGGGTTGAGCAGTTCTTC. The chain joins TRBV28 to TRBJ2-1; D may correspond to TRBD1 or TRBD2 (5 bases each). Trimming shortened V by 7 bases and J by 9 bases, and 22 bases separated the two germline ends. Looked up from germline, CDR1 is MDHEN and CDR2 is SYDVKM. This CDR3 is built from 15 residues.

The chain recombines TRBV7-9 with TRBJ2-7; TRBD1 aligns across 9 bases. Losses at the gene ends were 5 bases for V and 2 bases for J; bases not matched to a gene: 10. Germline lookup yields CDR1 SEHNR and CDR2 FQNEAQ (reference sequence). CDR3 size: 16 residues. The DNA for the CDR3 is TGTGCCAGCAGCCGTCGACAGGGGGATCGGGCCTACGAGCAGTACTTC. Translating it yields CASSRRQGDRAYEQYF.

A few counts support this clonotype. This may be a read error: a much more frequent sequence differs by one nucleotide. The V gene is TRBV7-9, the J gene TRBJ2-3; D gene unclear. Germline lookup yields CDR1 SEHNR and CDR2 FQNEAQ (reference sequence). The CDR3 loop spans 11 amino acids. CDR3 loop: CAGSFADTQYF. The CDR3, as DNA: TGTGCCGGCAGCTTCGCGGATACGCAGTATTTT.

Of note for this clonotype: Its ends do not fully match the called genes, so a read error is possible. The chain joins TRBV5-1 to TRBJ2-3; 7 nucleotides match TRBD1. Germline assignment: CDR1 SGHRS and CDR2 YFSETQ. The CDR3 sequence is 14 residues long. The CDR3 DNA follows: TGCGCCAGCACCTTGGGACAGACCACAGATACGCAGTATTTT. Translation: CASTLGQTTDTQYF.

In its sample, this clonotype was seen a few times. The chain links TRBV5-6 to TRBJ2-1; D is possibly TRBD2 (5 bases). CDR1 SGHDT and CDR2 YYEEEE come from the germline V gene. The CDR3 contains 17 residues. The V gene lost 1 base and the J gene lost 6 bases, with 20 bases spanning the gap. The CDR3 bases are TGTGCCAGCAGCTTGAGGGAGTGGGTACAGATACGCAATGAGCAGTTCTTC. Translated: CASSLREWVQIRNEQFF.

This clonotype was counted only a few times. The chain links TRBV21-1 to TRBJ2-2. TRBV21-1 is reported as a pseudogene. The CDR3 is 15 residues long. The CDR3 coding sequence is TGTGCCAGCAGCAAAGATGAAAGCATCACCGGGGAGCTGTTTTTT. This encodes CASSKDESITGELFF.

This clonotype came up a few times. The rearrangement joins TRBV20-1 to TRBJ2-4; no clear D gene. V was clipped by 0 bases and J by 2 bases, with 8 bases between them. Per the germline V gene, CDR1 is DFQATT and CDR2 is SNEGSKA (reference sequence). The CDR3 is 14 residues long. The CDR3 loop reads CSAREALSKNIQYF. CDR3 DNA sequence: TGCAGTGCTAGAGAGGCCCTTTCCAAAAACATTCAGTACTTC.

The chain has TRBV6-5 and TRBJ2-5, with D possibly TRBD2 on 6 matching bases. The germline gives CDR1 MNHEY, CDR2 SVGAGI. V was cut by 0 bases and J by 0 bases, with 11 bases left in between. The CDR3 spans 16 residues. CDR3 in DNA: TGTGCCAGCAGTTACTCTACCGGGGGTAACCAAGAGACCCAGTACTTC. As protein: CASSYSTGGNQETQYF.

This chain uses TRBV4-1 with TRBJ2-3, with D perhaps being TRBD1 or TRBD2 (7 bases each). The V gene's germline CDR1 is MGHRA and CDR2 YSYEKL. Trimming pared 5 bases from V and 3 bases from J, leaving 15 bases between. CDR3 length equals 15 residues. The CDR3 coding sequence is TGCGCCAGCAGCTCTCCAGGGGGGGATACAGATACGCAGTATTTT. It is translated as CASSSPGGDTDTQYF.

This clonotype has only a few counts. The rearrangement uses TRBV6-5 and TRBJ2-7, with D uncertain. The CDR3 length is 13 residues. The germline gives CDR1 MNHEY, CDR2 SVGAGI. Trimming cost V 2 bases and J 2 bases, with 7 bases left between them. The CDR3 nucleotides are TGTGCCAGCAGTTACCTACCTACCTACGAGCAGTACTTC. Translated: CASSYLPTYEQYF.

The chain is built from TRBV18 and TRBJ1-4; perhaps TRBD1 as D (5 bases). V lost 1 base, J lost 5 bases, and 14 bases lay in between. This CDR3 contains 16 residues. Germline CDR1 is KGHSH and CDR2 is LQKENI. The CDR3 loop is CASSPLSGTGNEKLFF. The CDR3 DNA follows: TGTGCCAGCTCACCACTTTCCGGGACGGGGAATGAAAAACTGTTTTTT.

The chain joins TRBV6-2 or TRBV6-3 to TRBJ1-2; possibly TRBD1 for D (6 bases). Germline lookup yields CDR1 MNHEY and CDR2 SVGEGT. This CDR3 contains 17 residues. Trimming took off 2 bases at V and 6 bases at J, with 22 bases between the two ends. The CDR3 region has the DNA TGTGCCAGCAGTTACCCCCCAGGACAGCACCAATTGCATGGCTACACCTTC. The encoded protein is CASSYPPGQHQLHGYTF.

A few counts support this clonotype. The gene calls are TRBV7-7 and TRBJ2-3; the match to TRBD2 covers 7 bases. This CDR3 comprises 13 residues. Germline values: CDR1 SSHAT, CDR2 FNYEAQ (reference sequence). V lost 3 bases to trimming and J lost 6 bases; unmatched junction nucleotides: 3. The CDR3 sequence is CASSFRSGDTQYF. The CDR3 DNA reads TGTGCCAGCAGCTTTCGTAGCGGGGATACGCAGTATTTT.

The chain employs TRBV6-5 and TRBJ2-5, with D hard to call. V was shortened by 7 bases and J by 1 base, with 16 bases between the two germline ends. The CDR3 has 15 amino acids. Germline V CDR1 and CDR2: MNHEY, SVGAGI. The CDR3 nucleotides read TGTGCCAGCACCCTCCGAGGCCGGAGCCAAGAGACCCAGTACTTC. This gives the protein CASTLRGRSQETQYF.

The table lists this clonotype with many counts. The chain combines TRBV6-5 with TRBJ2-1, with a weak D call TRBD1 (5 bases). Germline V lookup: CDR1 MNHEY, CDR2 SVGAGI. V lost 6 bases to trimming and J lost 15 bases, with 15 bases between them. The CDR3 is made up of 11 amino acids. In DNA, the CDR3 is TGTGCCAGCAGAGCAGGGTCCGCGGTGTTCTTC. Its protein is CASRAGSAVFF.

The CDR3 region has the DNA TGTGCCAGTGGAAATAGGGCCAAAGAGACCCAGTACTTC. Its translation is CASGNRAKETQYF. The chain joins TRBV6-5 to TRBJ2-5; D unresolved. Germline CDR1 MNHEY, CDR2 SVGAGI. Trimming cost V 9 bases and J 3 bases, with 14 bases left between them. The length of the CDR3 is 13 residues.

This clonotype came up a few times. The V call is TRBV6-2 or TRBV6-3, the J call TRBJ1-2; TRBD1 matches at 7 bases. V was clipped by 5 bases and J by 6 bases; unmatched bases: 15. There are 16 residues in the CDR3. CDR1 MNHEY and CDR2 SVGEGT come from the germline V gene. The DNA for the CDR3 is TGTGCCAGCAGTCCGCTGACAGGGTCGAGTGGGGATGGCTACACCTTC. Translated, it gives CASSPLTGSSGDGYTF.